Included here is one TCR beta chain sequence, with context. At least ten counts were recorded for this clonotype. The target of this receptor is not known. One base away there is no much larger clone; base qualities are not given. This specimen comes from a study of breast tumors, draining lymph nodes, adjacent tissues listed by TCRdb under 2016. About the full investigation: TCR beta repertoires were compared across tumor, adjacent nontumor tissue and axillary lymph nodes obtained from breast cancer patients. In human breast cancer, the study set out to evaluate how tumor, surrounding tissue and draining lymph node repertoires relate to one another and whether T cells may move between these sites.

Sequencing took place on an Illumina HiSeq 2000. TCR beta chain libraries were generated through multiplex PCR amplification. High-throughput sequencing was used to analyze the amplified TCR beta chain products. TCRdb reanalyzed the raw reads on its own, using fastp at Q25 for trimming and MiXCR for clone calling, and kept in-frame beta chains. Each record represents a unique CDR3 protein, reported with the most common genes and DNA among its rows. This sample has some 53,000 distinct CDR3 sequences in its table, and under 45% of those were observed once. Approximately 10% of the sample lies in the top ten. The cysteine opens and the phenylalanine closes a CDR3 of 14 amino acids. Just CDR3 DNA is preserved here, 42 bases in frame from base 1. Trimming removed 8 bases from V and 5 bases from J, leaving 18 bases between the germline ends. As encoded in the germline V gene, CDR1 is MNHNS while CDR2 is SASEGT.

Study-wide findings and limitations: The conclusion that tumor T cells originate in lymph nodes was framed as consistent with a hypothesis rather than directly demonstrated. In luminal-like breast cancer, tumor and nontumor tissue repertoires resembled each other significantly more than in basal-like breast cancer. A scenario in which most tumor T cells derive from the lymph node and then expand within tumor tissue was judged to be consistent with the data. Tumor T-cell repertoires showed less diversity than lymph node repertoires and more diversity than nontumor tissue repertoires, and tumor T-cell repertoires showed preferential V and J gene usage.

The sequence was obtained from a female donor with breast cancer. Some clones in this sample may be carry-over from other donors' samples. The chain joins TRBV6-1 to TRBJ2-5; a weak D assignment points to TRBD2 (7 bases agree). The specimen sequenced was breast tumor tissue. The sequenced DNA is TGTGCCAGCTGCAAAATATGGGGGGGCGAGACCCAGTACTTC. Translated, it reads CASCKIWGGETQYF.